Presented here are 8 T cell receptor beta chains from one specimen sequenced in a study of blood T cells in healthy people across ages (dated by TCRdb to about 2015). Libraries were constructed by 5' RACE. The reads were generated on an Illumina HiSeq 2500. A second PCR of about 7 to 12 cycles was performed with a sample-barcoded 5' primer and a J-beta primer mix. TCRdb cleaned the public reads at Q25 with fastp, built clones with MiXCR and kept in-frame beta chains. Rows are combined by CDR3 protein, so each entry shows the most common genes and DNA. The sample contains about 1.6 million distinct CDR3 sequences, approximately 32% of them found a single time. Jointly, the top ten make up approximately 10% of the sample. Material for sequencing was blood. These receptors originate from a woman in her twenties or thirties in good health.

The chain carries TRBV27 and TRBJ2-7; perhaps TRBD1 as D (6 bases). V was pared by 3 bases and J by 3 bases, with 12 bases between. CDR1 MNHEY and CDR2 SMNVEV come from the germline V gene (reference sequence). The CDR3 has 14 amino acids. DNA of the CDR3: TGTGCCAGCAGTTTCTCACAGGGCTACTACGAGCAGTACTTC. Encoded protein: CASSFSQGYYEQYF.

The gene calls are TRBV10-3 and TRBJ2-3, with D maybe TRBD1 (6 bases). This CDR3 spans 13 amino acids. Germline V gives CDR1 ENHRY, CDR2 SYGVKD. V shed 5 bases and J shed 3 bases, with 9 bases lying between them. The CDR3 nucleotides are TGTGCCATCAGTACAGGGTGGACAGATACGCAGTATTTT. As protein: CAISTGWTDTQYF.

The chain joins TRBV5-1 to TRBJ2-3; 15 bases agree with TRBD2. CDR3 length: 18 residues. After removal of 5 bases from V and 1 base from J, the junction contained 8 bases not matched to a gene. Germline values: CDR1 SGHRS, CDR2 YFSETQ. In nucleotides, the CDR3 is TGCGCCAGCAGATCTGGACTAGCGGGGGGGCCTGGCACAGATACGCAGTATTTT. Translated: CASRSGLAGGPGTDTQYF.

A few counts support this clonotype. The J gene is TRBJ2-1, the V gene TRBV6-2 or TRBV6-3, with 10 bases identical to TRBD2. The germline V gene has CDR1 MNHEY and CDR2 SVGEGT. The CDR3 runs 16 residues. V lost 6 bases and J lost 3; bases outside the gene matches: 8. The CDR3 region is CASSRSGGPLYNEQFF. CDR3 nucleotide sequence: TGTGCCAGCAGCCGTAGCGGGGGGCCCCTCTACAATGAGCAGTTCTTC.

This clonotype showed up many times. The chain recombines TRBV29-1 with TRBJ2-7; D may be TRBD2 (6 bases). CDR3 length equals 12 residues. V was cut by 8 bases and J by 0 bases, with 11 bases left in between. CDR1 SQVTM and CDR2 ANQGSEA come from the germline V gene. As DNA, the CDR3 is TGCAGCATCCGGGGGAACTCCTACGAGCAGTACTTC. It is translated as CSIRGNSYEQYF.

The chain combines TRBV6-6 with TRBJ2-7; D unresolved. V was clipped by 5 bases and J by 5 bases, with 7 bases between them. Germline V gives CDR1 MNHNY, CDR2 SVGAGI (reference sequence). The CDR3 runs 11 residues. Here the CDR3 reads CASSTAHEQYF. In nucleotides, the CDR3 is TGTGCCAGCAGTACTGCCCACGAGCAGTACTTC.

This clonotype has more than one count but fewer than ten. The chain employs TRBV20-1 and TRBJ2-3; D call uncertain. The CDR3 runs 15 residues. The germline gives CDR1 DFQATT, CDR2 SNEGSKA (reference sequence). The V and J ends lost 8 bases and 2 bases respectively, with 20 bases between them. CDR3 DNA: TGCAGTCCCCCCGCCCCTTTTGCCCTCACAGATACGCAGTATTTT. Protein sequence: CSPPAPFALTDTQYF.

This sequence joins TRBV7-9 and TRBJ1-2, with D possibly being TRBD1 (6 bases). CDR3 length: 16 amino acids. V gave up 3 bases and J gave up 2 bases, with 16 bases separating them. Germline assignment: CDR1 SEHNR and CDR2 FQNEAQ (reference sequence). The CDR3: CASSFSQGQNNYGYTF. The CDR3 DNA follows: TGTGCCAGCAGCTTCTCTCAGGGGCAGAACAACTATGGCTACACCTTC.